The 24 T cell receptor beta chains below were found in one sample sequenced in a study of blood T cell repertoires in COVID-19. Libraries were prepared by immunoSEQ multiplex PCR; TCRdb keeps only in-frame clonotypes and omits some of them. The sample contains roughly 250,000 clones, around 90% of which appear only once. Sequencing was performed on PBMCs or T cells enriched from blood (not recorded which). All receptors come from a woman between 25 and 40 years old with acute COVID-19.

The V gene is TRBV24-1, the J gene TRBJ2-1; weak D call: TRBD2 (6 bases). Germline V CDR1 and CDR2: KGHDR, SFDVKD. V lost 1 base to trimming and J lost 10 bases, with 10 bases between them. The CDR3 contains 13 residues. The CDR3 sequence is CATSDFSGREQFF. DNA for the CDR3: TGTGCCACCAGTGATTTTTCGGGGAGGGAGCAGTTCTTC.

The chain joins TRBV5-1 to TRBJ2-3, with 8 positions matching TRBD2. Germline trimming cut 1 base from V and 2 bases from J; bases unmatched to any gene: 6. CDR1 is SGHRS and CDR2 is YFSETQ in the germline V gene. CDR3 length: 16 amino acids. The CDR3 loop is CASSLRAGDPTDTQYF. The CDR3 DNA reads as TGCGCCAGCAGCTTGCGAGCGGGGGACCCCACAGATACGCAGTATTTT.

V is TRBV7-9 and J is TRBJ2-7; no clear D. This CDR3 comprises 14 residues. V was trimmed by 1 base and J by 3 bases, leaving 10 bases between them. Looked up from germline, CDR1 is SEHNR and CDR2 is FQNEAQ (reference sequence). As DNA, the CDR3 is TGTGCCAGCAGCTTAGAGGCACAGTTCTACGAGCAGTACTTC. Encoded protein: CASSLEAQFYEQYF.

This chain connects TRBV4-1 to TRBJ1-1; D is uncertain. The V end was cut by 1 base, the J end by 1 base, with 7 bases between. Germline CDR1 and CDR2: MGHRA and YSYEKL. This CDR3 spans 14 amino acids. DNA for the CDR3: TGCGCCAGCAGCCAAGTCCAAGCGAACACTGAAGCTTTCTTT. This gives the protein CASSQVQANTEAFF.

The chain joins TRBV27 to TRBJ2-1; tentative D call: TRBD2 (6 bases). Germline-derived CDR1 and CDR2 are MNHEY and SMNVEV (reference sequence). Trimming stripped 4 bases from V and 6 bases from J, with 10 bases between. CDR3 length: 13 amino acids. The CDR3 protein is CASSYFSGNEQFF. CDR3 sequence (DNA): TGTGCCAGCAGTTACTTTAGCGGCAATGAGCAGTTCTTC.

The chain recombines TRBV3-1 (or the pseudogene TRBV3-2) with TRBJ1-6; D gene uncertain. V was shortened by 0 bases and J by 7 bases, with 25 bases between the two germline ends. Germline CDR1 and CDR2: LGHDT and YNNKEL (reference sequence). CDR3 length: 20 residues. The CDR3 protein is CASSQDRSPGRGAGNSPLHF. The CDR3 coding sequence is TGTGCCAGCAGCCAAGACAGATCGCCAGGCCGGGGAGCAGGAAATTCACCCCTCCACTTT.

This CDR3 is CASSRSSAGRTYEQYF. The CDR3 nucleotides are TGTGCCAGCAGCCGCTCTTCGGCAGGGCGAACCTACGAGCAGTACTTC. V usage is TRBV7-9 and J usage is TRBJ2-7; perhaps TRBD1 as D (5 bases). There are 16 residues in the CDR3. Trimming stripped 5 bases from V and 2 bases from J, with 19 bases between. Germline assignment: CDR1 SEHNR and CDR2 FQNEAQ (reference sequence).

This clone was seen a handful of times. The chain has TRBV2 and TRBJ2-3; D remains unclear. V lost 11 bases and J lost 2, with 17 bases in between. CDR3 length: 14 amino acids. The V gene's germline CDR1 is SNHLY and CDR2 FYNNEI. CDR3 residues: CAGGGQRPTDTQYF. For the CDR3, the DNA is TGTGCCGGCGGTGGGCAACGCCCCACAGATACGCAGTATTTT.

V gene TRBV5-1 combines with J gene TRBJ2-7; the match to TRBD1 covers 10 bases. With 1 base clipped from V and 0 bases from J, the junction kept 1 base outside the gene matches. The CDR3 is 15 residues long. Germline-derived CDR1 and CDR2 are SGHRS and YFSETQ. The CDR3 here is CASSLRTGGSYEQYF. In nucleotides, the CDR3 is TGCGCCAGCAGCTTGAGGACAGGGGGCTCCTACGAGCAGTACTTC. Full variable domain (remainder filled in from reference TRBV5-1 and TRBJ2-7): KAGVTQTPRYLIKTRGQQVTLSCSPISGHRSVSWYQQTPGQGLQFLFEYFSETQRNKGNFPGRFSGRQFSNSRSEMNVSTLELGDSALYLCASSLRTGGSYEQYFGPGTRLTVT.

The chain joins TRBV4-1 to TRBJ1-5; D not resolved. Germline V lookup: CDR1 MGHRA, CDR2 YSYEKL. The V end was cut by 1 base, the J end by 2 bases, with 12 bases between. CDR3 length: 16 amino acids. For the CDR3, the DNA is TGCGCCAGCAGCCAAGGCCCGTTGTCAGGCAATCAGCCCCAGCATTTT. It translates to CASSQGPLSGNQPQHF.

The CDR3: CASSQGLAGISYNEQFF. The CDR3 DNA sequence: TGCGCCAGCAGCCAAGGGCTAGCGGGGATATCCTACAATGAGCAGTTCTTC. The chain couples TRBV4-1 to TRBJ2-1; TRBD2 agrees at 9 bases. The CDR3 is 17 residues long. With 1 base clipped from V and 1 base from J, the junction kept 5 bases outside the gene matches. Germline-derived CDR1 and CDR2 are MGHRA and YSYEKL.

The chain couples TRBV5-1 to TRBJ2-1; 12 positions agree with TRBD2. J was trimmed by 9 bases and V by 4 bases; bases with no gene match: 14. The CDR3 is 17 amino acids. The germline gives CDR1 SGHRS, CDR2 YFSETQ. The CDR3 sequence: CASSPPIGLAGGGEQFF. CDR3 nucleotide sequence: TGCGCCAGCAGCCCCCCTATTGGGCTAGCGGGAGGGGGTGAGCAGTTCTTC.

This clone has a single count. The chain links TRBV3-1 (or the pseudogene TRBV3-2) to TRBJ1-6; the D gene is possibly TRBD1 (5 bases). CDR3 length: 20 residues. The V gene's germline CDR1 is LGHDT and CDR2 YNNKEL (reference sequence). Trimming removed 1 base at V and 0 bases at J, with 19 bases between. The CDR3 sequence is CASSQVPTMGGSSYNSPLHF. CDR3 sequence (DNA): TGTGCCAGCAGCCAAGTCCCCACAATGGGGGGGAGCTCCTATAATTCACCCCTCCACTTT.

This clone was found a few times. V is TRBV18 and J is TRBJ2-5, with TRBD1 identical over 8 bases. CDR1 and CDR2 (germline): KGHSH, LQKENI. J lost 1 base, V lost 3 bases, and 1 base had no gene match. The CDR3 contains 14 residues. CDR3 sequence: CASSPGQGQETQYF. The DNA of the CDR3 is TGTGCCAGCTCACCTGGACAGGGCCAAGAGACCCAGTACTTC.

This chain connects TRBV9 to TRBJ2-4; possible D gene TRBD2, 5 bases. The CDR3 is 15 amino acids. V was pared by 2 bases and J by 2 bases, with 11 bases between. Germline CDR1 and CDR2: SGDLS and YYNGEE. The CDR3 reads CASSVNGGPKNIQYF. The CDR3 coding sequence is TGTGCCAGCAGCGTCAACGGAGGCCCCAAAAACATTCAGTACTTC.

In this sample, this clone turned up a few times. The genes are TRBV3-1 (or the pseudogene TRBV3-2) and TRBJ1-3, with no clear D. This CDR3 region has 12 residues. CDR1 and CDR2 (germline): LGHDT, YNNKEL (reference sequence). V dropped 4 bases and J dropped 4 bases, with 5 bases sitting between them. CDR3 protein: CASSPSGNTIYF. As DNA, the CDR3 is TGTGCCAGCAGCCCCTCGGGAAACACCATATATTTT.

The V gene is TRBV5-1, the J gene TRBJ1-1, with TRBD1 as a possible D gene (5 bases). CDR1 is SGHRS and CDR2 is YFSETQ in the germline V gene. Trimming took off 4 bases at V and 3 bases at J, with 13 bases between the two ends. This CDR3 spans 14 amino acids. DNA of the CDR3: TGCGCCAGCAGCCTTGTAGGGGTCGACACTGAAGCTTTCTTT. Its protein product is CASSLVGVDTEAFF.

The chain combines TRBV5-1 with TRBJ2-1; D is perhaps TRBD2 (6 bases). V was shortened by 0 bases and J by 12 bases, with 16 bases between the two germline ends. Germline V gene sequence: CDR1 SGHRS, CDR2 YFSETQ. CDR3 length: 14 amino acids. CDR3 residues: CASSLDRLAHVQFF. DNA of the CDR3: TGCGCCAGCAGCTTGGATCGGCTAGCGCATGTGCAGTTCTTC.

The chain recombines TRBV6-2 or TRBV6-3 with TRBJ2-1, with D maybe TRBD1 (6 bases). Germline V gene sequence: CDR1 MNHEY, CDR2 SVGEGT. The CDR3 totals 11 residues. V dropped 6 bases and J dropped 16 bases, with 16 bases sitting between them. The CDR3 protein is CASSRDKIAFF. CDR3 nucleotides: TGTGCCAGCAGCCGGGACAAAATCGCCTTCTTC.

The chain couples TRBV11-3 to TRBJ2-2; perhaps TRBD2 as D (6 bases). The V and J ends lost 9 bases and 7 bases respectively, with 12 bases between them. This CDR3 spans 12 amino acids. Germline CDR1 reads SGHNT; CDR2 reads YENEEA. Written as DNA, the CDR3 is TGTGCCAGTTCAACGGGGGACGGGGAGCTGTTTTTT. As protein: CASSTGDGELFF.

This clone was counted only a few times. Additional DNA sequences in this sample encode the identical CDR3. This rearrangement joins TRBV7-6 to TRBJ1-4; 9 nucleotides line up with TRBD1. The germline V gene has CDR1 SGHVS and CDR2 FNYEAQ. V was pared by 1 base and J by 5 bases, with 2 bases of the junction left unmatched. The CDR3 is 15 amino acids. Written as DNA, the CDR3 is TGTGCCAGCAGCTTAGGGACAGGGGCAAATGAAAAACTGTTTTTT. It yields the protein CASSLGTGANEKLFF.

The chain links TRBV7-2 to TRBJ2-6, with 7 bases aligning to TRBD1. This CDR3 has 19 amino acids. Unmatched junction bases numbered 15, after V lost 3 bases and J lost 4 bases. Germline values: CDR1 SGHTA, CDR2 FQGNSA. CDR3 sequence reads: CASSFWPPSTGFGANVLTF. As DNA, the CDR3 is TGTGCCAGCAGCTTCTGGCCCCCCTCGACAGGGTTCGGGGCCAACGTCCTGACTTTC. Full variable domain (rest looked up from reference TRBV7-2 and TRBJ2-6): GAGVSQSPSNKVTEKGKDVELRCDPISGHTALYWYRQSLGQGLEFLIYFQGNSAPDKSGLPSDRFSAERTGGSVSTLTIQRTQQEDSAVYLCASSFWPPSTGFGANVLTFGAGSRLTVL.

V and J are TRBV4-1 and TRBJ2-1, with TRBD2 identical over 12 bases. The germline V gene encodes CDR1 MGHRA and CDR2 YSYEKL. CDR3 length equals 17 residues. V shed 0 bases, J shed 8 bases, and the junction held 8 bases outside the gene matches. The chain's CDR3 is CASSQDQGASGGDEQFF. The CDR3 DNA reads as TGCGCCAGCAGCCAAGATCAGGGGGCTAGCGGGGGGGATGAGCAGTTCTTC.

This clone came up once. This sequence joins TRBV20-1 and TRBJ2-3; tentative D call: TRBD1 (5 bases). The V end was cut by 7 bases, the J end by 7 bases, with 12 bases between. The CDR3 has 11 residues. Per germline, CDR1 DFQATT and CDR2 SNEGSKA (reference sequence). CDR3 DNA sequence: TGCAGTGTTGAGGCAGGGTATACGCAGTATTTT. Translated, it gives CSVEAGYTQYF.